These 12 T cell receptor beta chains came from one sample sequenced in a study of tumor and adjacent non-tumor tissue in lung cancer. RNA was extracted from bulk tissue without any cell sorting. Three rounds of nested PCR, following a modified ARM-PCR protocol, produced the TCRbeta library. TCRdb redid the calling of the multiplex PCR reads with MiXCR, one entry per CDR3 protein. Here the sample spans more than 75,000 distinct CDR3 sequences, 65% to 90% being singletons. The sample consisted of lung tumor tissue. These receptors all come from a woman aged 45-65 years with non-small cell lung cancer.

About this clonotype itself: A junction end diverges from the germline sequence, so it may reflect a read error. V is TRBV20-1 and J is TRBJ2-2; D is possibly TRBD2 (5 bases). CDR3 size: 14 residues. Germline V CDR1 and CDR2: DFQATT, SNEGSKA (reference sequence). This CDR3 reads CSAINPLTTGELFF. CDR3 nucleotides: TGCAGTGCTATTAACCCACTGACCACCGGGGAGCTGTTCTTT.

Points on this clonotype: The conserved phenylalanine or tryptophan normally closing the CDR3 is absent here, so this likely arose from a read error. The chain carries TRBV28 and TRBJ2-7; the D is unclear. CDR1 and CDR2 from the germline V gene are MDHEN and SYDVKM. This CDR3 has 15 amino acids. The CDR3 region has the DNA TGTACCAGCAGTCCCCCAGGTATAGGGTACGACGAGCAGTACCTC. Residues: CTSSPPGIGYDEQYL.

Concerning this clonotype itself: One end of the junction fails to match germline, which may point to a read error. The chain uses TRBV10-2 and TRBJ2-7, with D maybe TRBD2 (5 bases). The CDR3 sequence is 15 residues long. Germline loops: CDR1 WSHSY, CDR2 SAAADI. The CDR3 DNA reads as TGCGCCAGTAGTGAGTCTGAGACTACCCTCTACGAGCAGTACTTC. Translated: CASSESETTLYEQYF.

As to this clonotype: An end of the junction differs from the germline gene, which may be a read error. The chain carries TRBV5-5 and TRBJ2-1; possibly TRBD2 for D (6 bases). Per the germline V gene, CDR1 is SGHKS and CDR2 is YYEKEE (reference sequence). The CDR3 is 17 amino acids. The CDR3 protein is CPSSFELSGRSYNEQSF. The CDR3, as DNA: TGTCCCAGCAGCTTTGAACTGAGCGGGCGTTCCTACAATGAGCAGTCCTTC. The variable domain in full, completed from reference TRBV5-5 and TRBJ2-1, reads DAGVTQSPTHLIKTRGQQVTLRCSPISGHKSVSWYQQVLGQGPQFIFQYYEKEERGRGNFPDRFSARQFPNYSSELNVNALLLGDSALYLCPSSFELSGRSYNEQSFGPGTRLTVL.

In this sample, this clonotype turned up a few times. A much more abundant neighbour one base away suggests this may be a read error. CDR3: CASSFVAGGSYEQYF. The DNA for the CDR3 is TGTGCCAGCAGTTTCGTAGCGGGAGGGTCCTACGAGCAGTACTTC. The chain recombines TRBV28 with TRBJ2-7, with 11 bases aligning to TRBD2. This CDR3 is 15 amino acids long. J gave up 1 base and V 3 bases, and 2 bases lay outside the gene matches. The germline CDR1 and CDR2 sequences are MDHEN and SYDVKM.

This clonotype was seen many times. This sequence joins TRBV20-1 and TRBJ2-7; D is ambiguous. This CDR3 comprises 15 residues. V gave up 2 bases and J gave up 1 base, with 15 bases separating them. CDR1 is DFQATT and CDR2 is SNEGSKA in the germline V gene (reference sequence). The CDR3 region has the DNA TGCAGTGCTAGAAACATGCAGGCCCTTTCCTACGAGCAGTACTTC. It specifies CSARNMQALSYEQYF.

This clonotype qualifies as medium-sized. The CDR3: CSASGAEYYEQYF. CDR3 DNA: TGCAGTGCTAGTGGAGCGGAGTACTACGAGCAGTACTTC. The J gene is TRBJ2-7, the V gene TRBV20-1; a possible D gene is TRBD2 (5 bases). This CDR3 comprises 13 residues. The V end was cut by 3 bases, the J end by 3 bases, with 12 bases between. Germline CDR1 and CDR2: DFQATT and SNEGSKA (reference sequence).

As for this clonotype: A read error may explain this, as a much larger clone is one base away. The CDR3 is CASSRDGNTIYF. The CDR3 bases are TGCGCCAGCTCAAGGGACGGAAACACCATATATTTT. This chain links TRBV5-1 with TRBJ1-3; a possible D gene is TRBD1 (5 bases). The CDR3 is 12 residues long. Trimming took 7 bases from V and 4 from J, leaving 9 bases between them. CDR1 is SGHRS, CDR2 YFSETQ, per germline.

As concerns this clonotype: The CDR3 carries no conserved terminal phenylalanine or tryptophan, so it likely arises from a read error. J is TRBJ2-5 and V is TRBV4-1, with 8 bases identical to TRBD1. The CDR3 contains 14 residues. The ends lost 2 bases at V and 8 bases at J; junction bases unmatched: 7. The germline V gene has CDR1 MGHRA and CDR2 YSYEKL. The CDR3 DNA reads as TGCGCCAGCAGCCAAATTGGACAGGGAGATACCCAGTACTTA. This sequence encodes CASSQIGQGDTQYL.

The chain links TRBV10-2 to TRBJ2-7; the match to TRBD1 covers 8 bases. The CDR3 extends over 15 amino acids. V lost 6 bases and J lost 3; bases outside the gene matches: 10. CDR1 and CDR2 (germline): WSHSY, SAAADI. The CDR3 here is CASRTGTGGVYEQYF. CDR3 nucleotides: TGCGCCAGCAGGACCGGGACAGGTGGCGTCTACGAGCAGTACTTC.

In the case of this clonotype: One end of the junction varies from germline; a read error may be responsible. This sequence joins TRBV10-3 and TRBJ2-3, with D possibly being TRBD2 (5 bases). This CDR3 has 13 amino acids. Per germline, CDR1 ENHRY and CDR2 SYGVKD. The CDR3 region is CAIALGSTYTQYF. The CDR3 DNA follows: TGTGCCATTGCACTGGGGAGCACATATACACAGTATTTT.

At least ten counts were recorded for this clonotype. CDR3 protein: CATQEVGTKTYGQYF. CDR3 nucleotide sequence: TGTGCCACGCAGGAAGTAGGGACGAAAACCTACGGGCAATACTTC. The chain recombines TRBV10-3 with TRBJ2-7; perhaps D is TRBD1 or TRBD2 (5 bases each). The germline gives CDR1 ENHRY, CDR2 SYGVKD. V lost 10 bases and J 13 bases, leaving 32 bases between the germline ends. The CDR3 spans 15 residues.